This TCR beta chain derives from a study of T cells expressing NK-cell markers. Study-wide context: It was sorted CD3+CD56+NKG2C+, CD3+CD56+NKG2C- and CD3+CD56-NKG2C+ T cells that supplied the TCR beta repertoires.

TCRdb reprocessed the 5' RACE reads and reports one entry per CDR3 protein, with no DNA. The specimen's table records about 430,000 distinct CDR3 sequences. As to this clonotype: What it recognizes is unknown.

Study results and limitations: Among four donors, these clonotypes also ranked first in the CD3+CD56-NKG2C+ fraction.

The CDR3 is made up of 13 amino acids. CDR1 is DFQATT, CDR2 SNEGSKA, per germline (reference sequence). The chain is built from TRBV20-1 and TRBJ1-5. Input material: blood T cells: a sorted CD56 or NKG2C T cell subset, CD4+ or CD8+ T cells, or bulk PBMC T cells (not recorded which). This sequence originates from a woman between 50 and 59 years old in good health. The chain's CDR3 is CSASRAEGQPQHF.